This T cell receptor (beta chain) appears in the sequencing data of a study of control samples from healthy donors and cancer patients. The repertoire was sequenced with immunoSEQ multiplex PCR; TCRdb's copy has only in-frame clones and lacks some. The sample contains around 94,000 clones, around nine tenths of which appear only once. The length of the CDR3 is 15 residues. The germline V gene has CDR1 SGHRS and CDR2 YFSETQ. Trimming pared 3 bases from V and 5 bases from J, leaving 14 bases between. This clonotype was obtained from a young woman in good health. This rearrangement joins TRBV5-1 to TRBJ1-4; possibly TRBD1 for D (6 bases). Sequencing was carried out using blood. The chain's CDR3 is CASSSDRGPNEKLFF. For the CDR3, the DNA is TGCGCCAGCAGCTCGGATCGGGGGCCAAATGAAAAACTGTTTTTT.